The T cell receptor (beta chain) described here comes from a study of technical replicates of blood from a few donors. V lost 6 bases, J lost 5 bases, and 13 bases lay in between. The CDR3 contains 13 residues. Germline V gene lookup returns CDR1 LGHNA and CDR2 YNFKEQ. The data were produced by immunoSEQ multiplex PCR, yet TCRdb's version contains in-frame clones alone and is incomplete. The table records about 76,000 clones, around 94% of them present only once. The gene calls are TRBV4-2 and TRBJ2-5; D might be TRBD1 (5 bases). The receptor was isolated from a human donor in good health. Sequenced sample: T cells isolated from PBMCs. This CDR3 reads CASRLEGVETQYF. The CDR3 region has the DNA TGTGCCAGCAGGTTAGAAGGGGTGGAGACCCAGTACTTC.